A single sample gave rise to the 27 T cell receptor delta chains below, sequenced in a study of γδ T cells in repeated Plasmodium falciparum infection. TCRdb re-called clones from the multiplex PCR reads via CATT. Among 50,000 to 55,000 delta-chain clones, roughly 2% were seen once, and the ten largest hold around 24%. Flow sorting of PBMC yielded separate Vgamma9/Vdelta2+ and Vdelta2-negative gammadelta T cell populations for bulk repertoire analysis. The specimen sequenced was gamma-delta T cells from blood. The receptors were sampled from a pool of human donors (malaria-infected and uninfected, not separated).

This clone has only a few counts. A far bigger clonotype differs at one base, so this is likely a read error. Other DNA sequences in this sample translate to the same CDR3. V and J are TRDV1 and TRDJ1, with 8 bases that match TRDD3. The J gene, not given by TCRdb, was assigned here from a germline match of the nucleotide sequence. The CDR3 spans 21 residues. The J segment lost 0 bases and the V segment lost 3 bases, leaving 21 bases of the junction unmatched. The germline V gene has CDR1 TSWWSYY and CDR2 QGS. The CDR3 DNA follows: TGTGCTCTTGGGGAGCTTGAACTCCTACAGGGGATACTGCCGTACACCGATAAACTCATCTTT. Amino acids: CALGELELLQGILPYTDKLIF.

This clone occurred many times. TCRdb's entry gives the protein of a much larger clone, which mismatches this DNA's translation at residue 6, likely from a read error; the protein reported here is translated from the DNA. The CDR3 reads CACDTPVPTIVLGDHTDKLIF. CDR3 sequence (DNA): TGTGCCTGTGACACTCCTGTTCCTACTATCGTACTGGGGGACCACACCGATAAACTCATCTTT. The V and J genes are TRDV2 and TRDJ1, with 9 bases fitting TRDD3. Because TCRdb records no J gene, it was assigned here through a match of the DNA to germline. CDR3 size: 21 residues. Germline lookup yields CDR1 GEAIGNYY and CDR2 EKD. The V and J ends lost 1 base and 0 bases, in that order; junction bases with no gene match: 20.

At least ten counts were recorded for this clone. A far larger clone is off by one base, so a read error is likely. The sample holds other DNA sequences that translate to the same CDR3. This rearrangement joins TRDV2 to TRDJ1; 11 bases are a match to TRDD3. TCRdb offers no J gene call, so here the DNA was matched to germline to obtain one. The junction had 12 bases not matched to a gene; V was cut back by 0 bases and J by 7 bases. The germline gives CDR1 GEAIGNYY, CDR2 EKD. This CDR3 is 17 amino acids long. The CDR3 loop reads CACDTGDGGYAGAKLIF. The CDR3 region has the DNA TGTGCCTGTGACACCGGCGATGGGGGATACGCTGGGGCTAAACTCATCTTT.

This clone was found a few times. TCRdb lists the protein of a much larger clone for this DNA, which differs at residue 15, so this is likely a read error; the protein given here is translated from the DNA itself. The CDR3 nucleotides read TGTGCTCTTGGGCTTCCTTTCCGAGCAAGGGGGATACCGAAGGGGTCCGATAAACTCATCTTT. It codes for CALGLPFRARGIPKGSDKLIF. The chain uses TRDV1 and TRDJ1; the match to TRDD3 covers 9 bases. In the absence of a J gene in TCRdb, the DNA was matched to germline to assign it here. CDR3 length: 21 residues. Trimming at V came to 5 bases and at J to 3 bases, leaving 25 bases not matched to a gene. CDR1 and CDR2 from the germline V gene are TSWWSYY and QGS.

This clone was counted ten times or more. CDR3 amino acids: CALGEFLGNFIGRLPLSNDKLIF. The DNA for the CDR3 is TGTGCTCTTGGGGAATTTTTGGGGAATTTTATCGGAAGGCTACCCCTCTCTAACGATAAACTCATCTTT. The chain recombines TRDV1 with TRDJ1, with D tentatively TRDD3 (5 bases). TCRdb lists no J gene, so it was determined here by aligning the DNA to germline. This CDR3 has 23 residues. V was shortened by 2 bases and J by 4 bases, with 38 bases between the two germline ends. Germline V gives CDR1 TSWWSYY, CDR2 QGS.

This clone was detected ten times or more. The J gene is TRDJ1, the V gene TRDV1; D call uncertain. CDR3 length equals 11 residues. Germline V gene lookup returns CDR1 TSWWSYY and CDR2 QGS. Trimming stripped 3 bases from V and 8 bases from J, with 7 bases between. This CDR3 reads CALGELEKLIF. The CDR3 region has the DNA TGTGCTCTTGGGGAGCTTGAAAAACTCATCTTT.

In the case of this clone: With a far larger clone one base away, a read error is the likely cause. The same CDR3 arises from other DNA sequences in this sample as well. The CDR3 reads CAFLSHNPKGETDKLIF. For the CDR3, the DNA is TGTGCCTTTCTTAGCCATAACCCTAAAGGGGAAACCGATAAACTCATCTTT. The chain has TRDV3 and TRDJ1; tentative D call: TRDD3 (5 bases). Here the J gene came from matching the DNA to germline, since TCRdb omits it. V was trimmed by 2 bases and J by 2 bases, leaving 24 bases between them. Germline-derived CDR1 and CDR2 are TVYSNPD and GDNSRS (reference sequence). The CDR3 is made up of 17 amino acids.

In its sample, this clone was seen a few times. TCRdb has a much larger clone's protein, which differs at residue 16 from the translation of this DNA, likely because of a read error; what is shown is the protein translated from the DNA. The chain is built from TRDV1 and TRDJ1; 7 bases align to TRDD3. The J gene, not given by TCRdb, was assigned here from a germline match of the nucleotide sequence. Germline loops: CDR1 TSWWSYY, CDR2 QGS. V gave up 1 base and J gave up 0 bases; unmatched junction bases: 23. The CDR3 is 22 amino acids. The CDR3 DNA reads as TGTGCTCTTGGGGAACCGCCTTCTGCGTACTGGGGACCTTATCTGGACACCGATAAACTCATCTTT. Amino acid sequence: CALGEPPSAYWGPYLDTDKLIF.

This clone occurred a few times. A read error is likely here: a far larger clone is one base away. Other DNA sequences within the sample encode an identical CDR3. The chain recombines TRDV1 with TRDJ1; possible D gene TRDD3, 8 bases. TCRdb offers no J gene call, so here the DNA was matched to germline to obtain one. V was clipped by 4 bases and J by 0 bases, with 33 bases between them. Germline assignment: CDR1 TSWWSYY and CDR2 QGS. This CDR3 is built from 22 residues. CDR3 bases: TGTGCTCTTGGGGTTCCCTTCCTTCGTCGGGGCTGGGGGACCCGATACACCGATAAACTCATCTTT. This sequence encodes CALGVPFLRRGWGTRYTDKLIF.

This clone was seen ten or more times. This may be a read error, as it is one base from a much larger clone. This chain uses TRAV38-2/DV8 with TRDJ1; 9 bases line up with TRDD3. This CDR3 is built from 23 residues. Germline V lookup: CDR1 TSESDYY, CDR2 QEAYKQQN. CDR3 protein: CAYRSSNKFWGIHLTLYTNKLIF. For the CDR3, the DNA is TGTGCTTATAGGAGCTCCAATAAGTTCTGGGGGATTCACTTAACCTTGTACACCAATAAACTCATCTTT.

Details on this clone: This DNA's translation and the protein TCRdb lists, from a much larger clone, do not match at residue 8, likely due to a read error; the protein shown is translated from the DNA. The chain employs TRDV3 and TRDJ1, with 10 bases identical to TRDD3. V lost 1 base to trimming and J lost 3 bases; unmatched junction nucleotides: 26. The germline CDR1 and CDR2 sequences are TVYSNPD and GDNSRS (reference sequence). The CDR3 has 21 amino acids. The CDR3 loop is CAFNSRHSHYWGMNIPDKLIF. The CDR3 region has the DNA TGTGCCTTTAATTCGCGCCACTCCCACTACTGGGGGATGAATATCCCCGATAAACTCATCTTT.

Concerning this clone: A single base is all that separates this from a far larger clone, so a read error is likely. At the DNA level, this CDR3 is encoded by other sequences in the same sample as well. The chain links TRDV1 to TRDJ1; 8 nucleotides align to TRDD3. Since TCRdb gives no J gene, matching the DNA to germline was used here to assign it. Per the germline V gene, CDR1 is TSWWSYY and CDR2 is QGS. This CDR3 is 15 amino acids long. V gave up 4 bases and J gave up 4 bases; unmatched junction bases: 8. The CDR3 loop reads CALGAGTGGVDKLIF. The CDR3 nucleotides are TGTGCTCTTGGGGCCGGGACTGGGGGGGTCGATAAACTCATCTTT.

This clone was detected a few times. A much bigger clone sits one base away, suggesting this may be a read error. The chain is built from TRDV1 and TRDJ1; 10 nucleotides agree with TRDD3. The J gene comes from matching the DNA to germline here; TCRdb lacks it. This CDR3 comprises 20 residues. Germline V lookup: CDR1 TSWWSYY, CDR2 QGS. The DNA for the CDR3 is TGTGCCCTTACATTTCCTCCTCCTTTACTGGGGGATTTCCCCGATGATAAACTCATCTTT. Protein sequence: CALTFPPPLLGDFPDDKLIF.

At least ten counts were recorded for this clone. A far larger clone is off by one base, so a read error is likely. Other DNA sequences in the same sample also yield this CDR3. The chain links TRDV1 to TRDJ1, with D maybe TRDD3 (6 bases). TCRdb is silent on the J gene; assignment here came from matching the DNA to germline. Germline assignment: CDR1 TSWWSYY and CDR2 QGS. The CDR3 sequence is 21 residues long. Trimming removed 5 bases at V and 0 bases at J, with 31 bases between. The CDR3 region is CALGRLLPLLGIPMYTDKLIF. CDR3 nucleotide sequence: TGTGCTCTTGGGCGTCTCCTCCCTTTATTGGGGATCCCCATGTACACCGATAAACTCATCTTT.

This clone has just a few counts. TCRdb lists the protein of a much larger clone for this DNA, which differs at residue 5, so this is likely a read error; the protein given here is translated from the DNA itself. The chain is built from TRDV3 and TRDJ1; 7 positions agree with TRDD3. Germline CDR1 reads TVYSNPD; CDR2 reads GDNSRS (reference sequence). The CDR3 has 17 amino acids. V lost 3 bases, J lost 0 bases, and 16 bases stayed unmatched. CDR3 bases: TGTGCCTTCCCGCACTGGGGACAACGGCGGTACACCGATAAACTCATCTTT. The encoded protein is CAFPHWGQRRYTDKLIF.

This clone was found a few times. A far larger clone is one nucleotide away, so this likely arose from a read error. Additional DNA sequences in this sample encode the identical CDR3. The chain combines TRDV2 with TRDJ1; D perhaps matches TRDD3 (6 bases). Since TCRdb gives no J gene, matching the DNA to germline was used here to assign it. The CDR3 extends over 17 amino acids. Germline values: CDR1 GEAIGNYY, CDR2 EKD. Deletions cut 0 bases from V and 0 bases from J, with 16 bases between. CDR3 protein: CACDTLGGNKNTDKLIF. CDR3 bases: TGTGCCTGTGACACCCTCGGGGGGAACAAGAACACCGATAAACTCATCTTT.

This clone was seen many times. This chain uses TRDV1 with TRDJ1; D gene ambiguous. Trimming took off 6 bases at V and 0 bases at J, with 14 bases between the two ends. Germline CDR1 TSWWSYY, CDR2 QGS. The CDR3 has 15 residues. The CDR3 sequence is CALGTPWVNTDKLIF. Written as DNA, the CDR3 is TGTGCTCTTGGAACCCCTTGGGTAAACACCGATAAACTCATCTTT.

A few counts support this clone. TCRdb's entry gives the protein of a much larger clone, which mismatches this DNA's translation at residue 16, likely from a read error; the protein reported here is translated from the DNA. The CDR3 here is CAYIVLTDGGYGPYTGKLIF. For the CDR3, the DNA is TGTGCTTATATAGTCCTGACTGATGGGGGATACGGGCCGTACACCGGTAAACTCATCTTT. The chain recombines TRAV38-2/DV8 with TRDJ1; 11 bases are a match to TRDD3. TCRdb does not report a J gene; here it was assigned by matching the DNA to germline references. Looked up from germline, CDR1 is TSESDYY and CDR2 is QEAYKQQN. The CDR3 runs to 20 residues.

A remark on this clone: TCRdb's protein, taken from a much larger clone, differs from this DNA's translation at residue 3, likely owing to a read error; the protein displayed comes from the DNA. The chain employs TRDV1 and TRDJ1; 8 nucleotides line up with TRDD3. The J gene, left out of TCRdb, was set here by checking the DNA against germline. The CDR3 totals 20 residues. Germline CDR1 and CDR2: TSWWSYY and QGS. The CDR3 coding sequence is TGTGCTCCTGGGGGGATTCTCCTCCCGGGATACGCCTCCTACACCGATAAACTCATCTTT. It translates to CAPGGILLPGYASYTDKLIF.

This clone turned up a few times. A far larger clone differs by one base, so this is likely a read error. Other DNA sequences from this sample encode an identical CDR3 as well. This chain uses TRDV1 with TRDJ1; D may be TRDD3 (7 bases). No J segment appears in TCRdb, so it was assigned here by matching the sequence to germline. The V gene's germline CDR1 is TSWWSYY and CDR2 QGS. This CDR3 is 23 amino acids long. V lost 5 bases and J lost 1, with 38 bases in between. CDR3 in amino acids: CALGLSSPPPTLWGTTLTDKLIF. Written as DNA, the CDR3 is TGTGCTCTTGGGCTATCGAGCCCCCCTCCTACTCTTTGGGGGACAACCCTCACCGATAAACTCATCTTT.

Only a few counts were recorded for this clone. With only one base between it and a far larger clone, this is likely a read error. The same CDR3 can be traced to other DNA sequences in this sample. V gene TRDV2 combines with J gene TRDJ1, with 8 bases fitting TRDD3. TCRdb does not report a J gene; here it was assigned by matching the DNA to germline references. Looked up from germline, CDR1 is GEAIGNYY and CDR2 is EKD. V gave up 1 base and J gave up 0 bases; unmatched junction bases: 21. CDR3 length equals 21 residues. Here the CDR3 DNA reads TGTGCCTGTGACACTCTTTTACTAGGGGATACTGACCTCGACAACACCGATAAACTCATCTTT. It translates to CACDTLLLGDTDLDNTDKLIF.

In this sample, this clone turned up many times. TCRdb records a much larger clone's protein for this DNA, with a difference at residue 16 that likely arises from a read error; the protein given is the translation of the DNA. The gene calls are TRAV38-2/DV8 and TRDJ1; a weak D match, TRDD3 (6 bases). Trimming left V 0 bases short and J 7 bases short, with 31 bases between. The germline CDR1 and CDR2 sequences are TSESDYY and QEAYKQQN. This CDR3 is 20 amino acids long. This CDR3 is CAYRSGTAFRVGDRRGKLIF. The CDR3 DNA is TGTGCTTATAGGAGCGGCACTGCTTTCCGAGTCGGGGATCGCAGGGGTAAACTCATCTTT.

This clone was seen a handful of times. For this DNA, TCRdb reports the protein of a much larger clone, which diverges at residue 10, most likely from a read error; the protein presented here is translated directly from the DNA. J is TRDJ1 and V is TRDV3, with 7 bases lining up with TRDD3. Assignment of the J gene here rests on matching the DNA to germline, because TCRdb gives none. CDR1 is TVYSNPD and CDR2 is GDNSRS in the germline V gene (reference sequence). The ends lost 4 bases at V and 0 bases at J; junction bases unmatched: 17. The CDR3 is made up of 17 amino acids. Written as DNA, the CDR3 is TGTGCCTCCGACCACCTCCTGGGGGTCCGGTACACCGATAAACTCATCTTT. It codes for CASDHLLGVRYTDKLIF.

A word on this clone: The protein in TCRdb stems from a much larger clone and differs at residue 20 from this DNA's translation, likely a read error; here the protein is translated from the DNA. The V gene is TRDV1; the J gene was not called; TRDD3, the table's D call, lacks a check against the DNA. From germline, CDR1 is TSWWSYY and CDR2 QGS. The CDR3 totals 21 residues. CDR3 in amino acids: CALGSPSGFYWGIPYTDKLTF. DNA for the CDR3: TGTGCTCTTGGGTCTCCTTCCGGATTCTACTGGGGGATCCCTTACACCGATAAACTCACCTTT.

Concerning this clone: The protein held in TCRdb is that of a much larger clone and does not match this DNA's translation at residue 20, likely because of a read error; the protein shown is translated from the DNA. The rearrangement joins TRAV38-2/DV8 to TRDJ1; 12 nucleotides align to TRDD3. No J segment appears in TCRdb, so it was assigned here by matching the sequence to germline. V was pared by 0 bases and J by 3 bases, with 33 bases of the junction left unmatched. The CDR3 is 26 residues long. Looked up from germline, CDR1 is TSESDYY and CDR2 is QEAYKQQN. CDR3 sequence reads: CAYRSAWAHPLKDRYWGIPTSDKLIF. CDR3 coding DNA: TGTGCTTATAGGAGCGCGTGGGCCCATCCTCTCAAAGACCGGTACTGGGGGATACCAACCTCCGATAAACTCATCTTT.

This clone was picked up many times. A far larger clone differs by one base, so this is likely a read error. The sample holds other DNA sequences that translate to the same CDR3. This rearrangement joins TRDV1 to TRDJ1, with TRDD3 matching 10 bases. The CDR3 has 21 residues. Germline V gene lookup returns CDR1 TSWWSYY and CDR2 QGS. With 5 bases clipped from V and 0 bases from J, the junction kept 21 bases outside the gene matches. The CDR3 spells CALGKGILWWGIPKYTDKLIF. In DNA, the CDR3 is TGTGCTCTTGGGAAGGGGATTCTCTGGTGGGGGATACCAAAGTACACCGATAAACTCATCTTT.

About this clone itself: This probably arose from a read error, given a far larger clone one base away. At the DNA level, this CDR3 is encoded by other sequences in the same sample as well. This chain links TRDV1 with TRDJ1, with 10 bases lining up with TRDD3. The J gene, missing from TCRdb, was assigned here through DNA to germline matching. V trimming: 2 bases; J trimming: 8 bases; junction bases outside the gene matches: 23. Germline V CDR1 and CDR2: TSWWSYY, QGS. The CDR3 extends over 20 amino acids. The chain's CDR3 is CALGEASVSLTGGYAIKLIF. The CDR3 bases are TGTGCTCTTGGGGAAGCCTCTGTCTCCCTCACCGGGGGATACGCGATCAAACTCATCTTT.